The next 9 T cell receptor beta chains were all read from a single sample in a study of cytomegalovirus exposure and HLA in healthy donors. The assay was immunoSEQ multiplex PCR, and TCRdb's table has in-frame clones only and misses some. The sample lists around 150,000 clones, more than 70% seen once, with approximately 3.1% in the top ten. What was sequenced was PBMCs. Receptors were obtained from a man aged 18 to 29 in good health and CMV-seronegative.

The V and J genes are TRBV6-5 and TRBJ1-3; D not certain. Germline V CDR1 and CDR2: MNHEY, SVGAGI. This CDR3 region has 15 residues. Trimming took off 4 bases at V and 3 bases at J, with 13 bases between the two ends. The CDR3 region is CASSSSRSGGNTIYF. The CDR3 DNA reads as TGTGCCAGCAGTTCTTCTCGATCGGGTGGAAACACCATATATTTT.

The genes are TRBV28 and TRBJ2-5, with D possibly being TRBD2 (6 bases). Between the trimmed V and J ends, which lost 4 bases and 1 base, there was a span of 10 bases. Germline V CDR1 and CDR2: MDHEN, SYDVKM. This CDR3 has 14 amino acids. This CDR3 is CASSSRDFQETQYF. The CDR3 DNA sequence: TGTGCCAGCAGTTCCAGGGACTTCCAAGAGACCCAGTACTTC.

The V gene is TRBV6-6, the J gene TRBJ2-1, with 7 bases lining up with TRBD1. The CDR3 contains 13 residues. V lost 7 bases, J lost 7 bases, and 7 bases stayed unmatched. The V gene's germline CDR1 is MNHNY and CDR2 SVGAGI (reference sequence). The CDR3 coding sequence is TGTGCCAGCACCCCGACAGGGTGGAATGAGCAGTTCTTC. Protein product: CASTPTGWNEQFF.

The chain employs TRBV30 and TRBJ1-5; no reliable D call. With 5 bases removed from V and 4 bases from J, the gap between germline ends came to 15 bases. Looked up from germline, CDR1 is GTSNPN and CDR2 is SVGIG (reference sequence). This CDR3 is 14 amino acids long. Here the CDR3 reads CAWSRGPGNQPQHF. In DNA form, the CDR3 reads TGTGCCTGGTCTCGAGGGCCGGGGAATCAGCCCCAGCATTTT. The complete variable domain, with remaining parts taken from reference TRBV30 and TRBJ1-5, reads SQTIHQWPATLVQPVGSPLSLECTVEGTSNPNLYWYRQAAGRGLQLLFYSVGIGQISSEVPQNLSASRPQDRQFILSSKKLLLSDSGFYLCAWSRGPGNQPQHFGDGTRLSIL.

This chain links TRBV6-5 with TRBJ1-5; 9 positions match TRBD1. CDR3 length equals 15 residues. V shed 2 bases, J shed 5 bases, and the junction held 4 bases outside the gene matches. Germline values: CDR1 MNHEY, CDR2 SVGAGI. The CDR3 is CASSYETGGHQPQHF. CDR3 nucleotide sequence: TGTGCCAGCAGTTACGAGACAGGGGGGCATCAGCCCCAGCATTTT.

J is TRBJ2-2 and V is TRBV27; D is undetermined. The V end lost 0 bases, the J end lost 2 bases, and 10 bases lay between the germline ends. The CDR3 sequence is 16 residues long. Germline V lookup: CDR1 MNHEY, CDR2 SMNVEV (reference sequence). As DNA, the CDR3 is TGTGCCAGCAGTTTATCGCCTATCTTAAACACCGGGGAGCTGTTTTTT. Translated: CASSLSPILNTGELFF.

The sample holds one count of this clone. This chain connects TRBV5-1 to TRBJ1-2, with 9 bases aligning to TRBD1. V was clipped by 1 base and J by 6 bases; unmatched bases: 16. The CDR3 has 18 residues. CDR1 and CDR2 (germline): SGHRS, YFSETQ. The CDR3 DNA reads as TGCGCCAGCAGCTTGATCAACAGGGGGCGGACCGAATCGGATGGCTACACCTTC. This gives the protein CASSLINRGRTESDGYTF.

This clone has only a few counts. In DNA, the CDR3 is TGTGCCAGCAGCTCAGGGGGGACAGGGGCCTATGGCTACACCTTC. It specifies CASSSGGTGAYGYTF. The chain recombines TRBV7-2 with TRBJ1-2; 10 nucleotides agree with TRBD1. The V segment lost 4 bases and the J segment 4 bases; nucleotides outside the gene matches: 6. This CDR3 region has 15 residues. Germline CDR1 reads SGHTA; CDR2 reads FQGNSA.

The chain recombines TRBV9 with TRBJ2-5; TRBD2 matches at 8 bases. Losses at the gene ends were 0 bases for V and 1 base for J; bases not matched to a gene: 2. The CDR3 length is 15 residues. Germline V gene data show CDR1 as SGDLS and CDR2 as YYNGEE. CDR3 residues: CASSVVAGGQETQYF. The CDR3 DNA reads TGTGCCAGCAGCGTAGTGGCGGGGGGCCAAGAGACCCAGTACTTC.